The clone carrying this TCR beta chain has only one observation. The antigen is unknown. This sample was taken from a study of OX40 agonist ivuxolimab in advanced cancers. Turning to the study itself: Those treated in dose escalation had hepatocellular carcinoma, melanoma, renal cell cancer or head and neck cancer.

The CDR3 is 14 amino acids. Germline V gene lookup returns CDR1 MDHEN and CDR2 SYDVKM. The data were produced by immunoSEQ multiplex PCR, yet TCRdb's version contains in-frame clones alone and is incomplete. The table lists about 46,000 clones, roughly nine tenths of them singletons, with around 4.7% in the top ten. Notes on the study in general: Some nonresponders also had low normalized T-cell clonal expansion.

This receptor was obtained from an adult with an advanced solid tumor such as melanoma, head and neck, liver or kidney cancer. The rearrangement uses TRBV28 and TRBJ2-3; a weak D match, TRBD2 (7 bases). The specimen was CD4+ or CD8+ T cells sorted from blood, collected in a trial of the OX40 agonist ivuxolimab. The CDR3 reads CAAKEGGGTDTQYF. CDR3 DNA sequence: TGTGCAGCCAAAGAAGGGGGGGGTACAGATACGCAGTATTTT.